This T cell receptor (beta chain) appears in the sequencing data of a study of type 1 regulatory T cells. At the level of the study: T-allo10 is a Tr1-enriched, alloantigen-specific CD4 T cell product made in vitro.

Details on this clonotype: The antigen remains unidentified.

This CDR3 contains 13 residues. V lost 4 bases and J lost 3, with 9 bases in between. Germline CDR1 is MNHNS and CDR2 is SASEGT. TCRdb redid the calling of the reads with MiXCR, one entry per CDR3 protein. Counted here are about 62,000 distinct CDR3 sequences, 60% to 80% occurring once; the ten biggest clones make up less than 2%. This clonotype originated in a human donor in good health. V gene TRBV6-1 combines with J gene TRBJ1-2, with D maybe TRBD1 (6 bases). What was sequenced was cultured non-Tr1 T cells, either the whole culture or a sorted T cell fraction (not recorded which). CDR3 DNA: TGTGCCAGCAGTGTACAGGGTCACTATGGCTACACCTTC. Amino acids: CASSVQGHYGYTF.